Each of the 8 T cell receptor beta chains below was sequenced from the same sample in a study of blood T cell repertoires in COVID-19. Profiling relied on immunoSEQ multiplex PCR, and the TCRdb table lists in-frame clones only, not all of them. The sample holds roughly 70,000 clones; around 79% are singletons and the top ten take around 20%. The sample comprised peripheral blood. All receptors derive from a man aged 60-69 years with acute or convalescent COVID-19.

The chain is built from TRBV19 and TRBJ2-1; TRBD1 matches 9 bases. CDR1 LNHDA and CDR2 SQIVND come from the germline V gene (reference sequence). V dropped 3 bases and J dropped 8; count of bases not matched to a gene: 8. CDR3 length equals 15 residues. CDR3 DNA sequence: TGTGCCAGTAGTATTCTCCGGGACAGGGATGATGAGCAGTTCTTC. The encoded protein is CASSILRDRDDEQFF.

This rearrangement joins TRBV7-8 to TRBJ1-2, with 12 bases that match TRBD1. Germline V gene data show CDR1 as SGHVS and CDR2 as FQNEAQ. The CDR3 has 15 residues. Trimming cost V 5 bases and J 4 bases; bases outside gene matches: 5. Written as DNA, the CDR3 is TGTGCCAGCAGCCTGGGGACAGGGGGCGGCTATGGCTACACCTTC. Amino acid sequence: CASSLGTGGGYGYTF.

There are a few counts of this clone. V usage is TRBV1 and J usage is TRBJ2-7; the D call of TRBD2 is as the table states it, not checked on the DNA. TRBV1 is an annotated pseudogene. The CDR3 is 17 amino acids. The CDR3 is CTSSRNMLGLGPYEQYV. CDR3 DNA sequence: TGCACCAGCAGCCGAAACATGCTCGGACTAGGCCCGTACGAGCAGTACGTC.

The rearrangement joins TRBV6-5 to TRBJ2-5; the D gene is possibly TRBD2 (6 bases). V was cut by 2 bases and J by 5 bases, with 6 bases left in between. The germline CDR1 and CDR2 sequences are MNHEY and SVGAGI. This CDR3 has 12 amino acids. The CDR3 protein is CASSYGGETQYF. The CDR3 DNA reads TGTGCCAGCAGTTACGGGGGGGAGACCCAGTACTTC.

This clone appeared a single time. This chain uses TRBV11-3 with TRBJ2-1; D not certain. This CDR3 comprises 14 residues. Germline loops: CDR1 SGHNT, CDR2 YENEEA. V dropped 2 bases and J dropped 5 bases, with 10 bases sitting between them. The CDR3 is CASSLSNLNNEQFF. CDR3 sequence (DNA): TGTGCCAGCAGCTTATCTAATCTGAACAATGAGCAGTTCTTC.

The chain joins TRBV6-1 to TRBJ1-1, with no clear D. The CDR3 extends over 16 amino acids. V lost 3 bases and J 1 base, leaving 15 bases between the germline ends. Germline CDR1 reads MNHNS; CDR2 reads SASEGT. CDR3 protein: CASSDPFPLPNTEAFF. Here the CDR3 DNA reads TGTGCCAGCAGTGACCCCTTCCCACTTCCGAACACTGAAGCTTTCTTT.

This sequence joins TRBV5-1 and TRBJ2-7; D is perhaps TRBD1 (5 bases). Germline V CDR1 and CDR2: SGHRS, YFSETQ. The ends were cut back, 0 bases at V and 4 bases at J, with 8 bases in the middle. This CDR3 comprises 13 residues. Written as DNA, the CDR3 is TGCGCCAGCAGCTTGGGGGGCCCATACGAGCAGTACTTC. Translation gives CASSLGGPYEQYF.

This chain uses TRBV11-1 with TRBJ2-1; 9 bases are a match to TRBD2. CDR1 is SGHAT and CDR2 is FQDESV in the germline V gene (reference sequence). This CDR3 has 16 amino acids. Trimming at V came to 1 base and at J to 5 bases, leaving 6 bases not matched to a gene. This chain's CDR3 is CASSLDTAGGDNEQFF. The CDR3 DNA follows: TGTGCCAGCAGCTTAGATACAGCGGGGGGTGACAATGAGCAGTTCTTC.